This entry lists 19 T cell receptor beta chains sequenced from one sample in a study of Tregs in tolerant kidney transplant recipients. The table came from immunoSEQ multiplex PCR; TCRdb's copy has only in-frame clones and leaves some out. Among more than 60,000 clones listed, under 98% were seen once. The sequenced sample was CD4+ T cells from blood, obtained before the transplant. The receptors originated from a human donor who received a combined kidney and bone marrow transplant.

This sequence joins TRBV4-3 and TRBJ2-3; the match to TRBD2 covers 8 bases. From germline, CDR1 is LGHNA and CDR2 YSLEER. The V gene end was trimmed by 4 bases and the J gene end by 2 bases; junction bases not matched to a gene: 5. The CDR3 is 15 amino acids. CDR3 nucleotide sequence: TGCGCCAGCAGCCGAATACTAGCGGACACAGATACGCAGTATTTT. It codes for CASSRILADTDTQYF.

DNA for the CDR3: TGTGCCAGCAGCAGAGGGCGGGCCTCTGGCGGTTACGAGCAGTACTTC. Protein product: CASSRGRASGGYEQYF. The chain links TRBV7-2 to TRBJ2-7; D is perhaps TRBD2 (5 bases). CDR1 is SGHTA and CDR2 is FQGNSA in the germline V gene. Trimming left V 5 bases short and J 4 bases short, with 21 bases between. This CDR3 region has 16 residues.

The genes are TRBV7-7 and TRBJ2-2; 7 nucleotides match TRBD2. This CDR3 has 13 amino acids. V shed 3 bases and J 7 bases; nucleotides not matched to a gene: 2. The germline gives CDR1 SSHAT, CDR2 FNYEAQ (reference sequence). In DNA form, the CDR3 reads TGTGCCAGCAGCTTTAGGGAGGGCGGGGAGCTGTTTTTT. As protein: CASSFREGGELFF.

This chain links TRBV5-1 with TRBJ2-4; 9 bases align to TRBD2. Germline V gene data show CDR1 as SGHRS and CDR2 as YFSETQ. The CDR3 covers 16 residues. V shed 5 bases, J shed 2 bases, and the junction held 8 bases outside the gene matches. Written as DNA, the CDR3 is TGCGCCAGCAGTCCGGCGGGGGGGCGCCCCAAAAACATTCAGTACTTC. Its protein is CASSPAGGRPKNIQYF.

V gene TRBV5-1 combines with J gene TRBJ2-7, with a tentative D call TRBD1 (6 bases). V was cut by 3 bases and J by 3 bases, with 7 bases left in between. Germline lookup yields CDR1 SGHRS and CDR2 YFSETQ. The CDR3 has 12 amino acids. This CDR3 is CASSSTGYEQYF. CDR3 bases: TGCGCCAGCAGCTCGACAGGCTACGAGCAGTACTTC.

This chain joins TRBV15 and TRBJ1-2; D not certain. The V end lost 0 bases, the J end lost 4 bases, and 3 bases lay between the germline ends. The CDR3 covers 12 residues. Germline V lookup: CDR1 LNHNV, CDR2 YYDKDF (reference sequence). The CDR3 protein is CATSRDSYGYTF. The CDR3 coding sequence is TGTGCCACCAGCAGAGACTCCTATGGCTACACCTTC.

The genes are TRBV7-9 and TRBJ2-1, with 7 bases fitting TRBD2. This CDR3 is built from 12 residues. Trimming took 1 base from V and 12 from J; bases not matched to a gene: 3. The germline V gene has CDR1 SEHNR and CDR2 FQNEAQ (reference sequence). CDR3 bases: TGTGCCAGCAGCTTAGGGGGGGGATCGCAGTTCTTC. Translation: CASSLGGGSQFF. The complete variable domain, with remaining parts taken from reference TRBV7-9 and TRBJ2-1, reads DTGVSQNPRHKITKRGQNVTFRCDPISEHNRLYWYRQTLGQGPEFLTYFQNEAQLEKSRLLSDRFSAERPKGSFSTLEIQRTEQGDSAMYLCASSLGGGSQFFGPGTRLTVL.

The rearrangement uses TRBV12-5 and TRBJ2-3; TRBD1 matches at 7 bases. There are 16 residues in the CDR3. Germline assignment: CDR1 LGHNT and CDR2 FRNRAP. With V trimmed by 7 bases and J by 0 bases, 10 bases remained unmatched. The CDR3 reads CASAYPTGRSTDTQYF. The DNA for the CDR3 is TGTGCTAGTGCCTACCCGACAGGGCGAAGCACAGATACGCAGTATTTT.

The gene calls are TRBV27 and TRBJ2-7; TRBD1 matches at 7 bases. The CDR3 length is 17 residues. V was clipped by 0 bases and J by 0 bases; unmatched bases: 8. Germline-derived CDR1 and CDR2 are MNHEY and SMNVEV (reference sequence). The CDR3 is CASSLSWNTGVSYEQYF. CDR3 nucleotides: TGTGCCAGCAGTTTATCCTGGAACACAGGGGTCTCCTACGAGCAGTACTTC.

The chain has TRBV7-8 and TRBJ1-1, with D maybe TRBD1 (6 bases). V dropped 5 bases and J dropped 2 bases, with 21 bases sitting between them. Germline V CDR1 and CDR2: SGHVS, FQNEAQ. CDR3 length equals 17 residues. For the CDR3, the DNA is TGTGCCAGCAGCCAGAAGCGCCCGCGACAGGCTAACACTGAAGCTTTCTTT. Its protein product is CASSQKRPRQANTEAFF.

The CDR3 bases are TGTGCCAGCAGCTTGGGGTTTGGCAGAGAAGCTTTCTTT. As protein: CASSLGFGREAFF. The rearrangement links TRBV5-4 to TRBJ1-1; D ambiguous. V was shortened by 0 bases and J by 8 bases, with 11 bases between the two germline ends. Germline values: CDR1 SGHNT, CDR2 YYREEE (reference sequence). The length of the CDR3 is 13 residues.

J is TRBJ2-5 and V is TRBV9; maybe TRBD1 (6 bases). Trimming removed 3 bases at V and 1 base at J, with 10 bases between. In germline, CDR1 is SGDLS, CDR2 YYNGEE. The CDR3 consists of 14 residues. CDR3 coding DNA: TGTGCCAGCAGCGCGCGGACAGTCCAAGAGACCCAGTACTTC. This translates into CASSARTVQETQYF. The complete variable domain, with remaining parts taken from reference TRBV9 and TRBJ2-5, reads DSGVTQTPKHLITATGQRVTLRCSPRSGDLSVYWYQQSLDQGLQFLIQYYNGEERAKGNILERFSAQQFPDLHSELNLSSLELGDSALYFCASSARTVQETQYFGPGTRLLVL.

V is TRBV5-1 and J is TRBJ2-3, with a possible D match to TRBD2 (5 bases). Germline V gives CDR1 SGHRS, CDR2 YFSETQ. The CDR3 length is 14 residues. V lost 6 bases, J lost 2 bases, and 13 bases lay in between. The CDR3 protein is CASNNGGSTDTQYF. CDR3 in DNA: TGCGCCAGCAATAACGGAGGATCCACAGATACGCAGTATTTT.

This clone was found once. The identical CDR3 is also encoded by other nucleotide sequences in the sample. The CDR3 loop reads CASSLGQQETQYF. Here the CDR3 DNA reads TGCGCCAGCAGCTTGGGACAGCAAGAGACCCAGTACTTC. The chain joins TRBV5-1 to TRBJ2-5; D might be TRBD1 (5 bases). Germline V gene lookup returns CDR1 SGHRS and CDR2 YFSETQ. CDR3 size: 13 residues. Trimming pared 0 bases from V and 2 bases from J, leaving 5 bases between.

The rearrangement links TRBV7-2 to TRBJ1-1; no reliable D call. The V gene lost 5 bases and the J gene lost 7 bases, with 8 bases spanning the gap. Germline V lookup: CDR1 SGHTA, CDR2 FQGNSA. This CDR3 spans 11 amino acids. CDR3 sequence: CASSLIGEAFF. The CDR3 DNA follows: TGTGCCAGCAGCCTAATCGGTGAAGCTTTCTTT.

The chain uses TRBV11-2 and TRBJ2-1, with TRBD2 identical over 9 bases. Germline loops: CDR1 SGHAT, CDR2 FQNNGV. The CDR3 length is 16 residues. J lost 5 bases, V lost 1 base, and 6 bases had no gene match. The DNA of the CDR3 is TGTGCCAGCAGCTTAGTCCTAGCGGGACTCGACAATGAGCAGTTCTTC. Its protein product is CASSLVLAGLDNEQFF.

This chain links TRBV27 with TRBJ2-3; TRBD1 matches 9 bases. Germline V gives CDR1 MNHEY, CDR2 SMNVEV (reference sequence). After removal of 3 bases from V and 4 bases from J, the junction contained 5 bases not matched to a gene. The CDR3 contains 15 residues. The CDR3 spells CASSFGTGLADTQYF. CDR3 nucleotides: TGTGCCAGCAGTTTTGGGACAGGGCTGGCAGATACGCAGTATTTT.

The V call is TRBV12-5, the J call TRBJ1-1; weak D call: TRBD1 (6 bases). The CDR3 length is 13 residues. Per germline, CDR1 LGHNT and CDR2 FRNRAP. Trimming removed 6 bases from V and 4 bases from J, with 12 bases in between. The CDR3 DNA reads TGTGCTAGTGGGCCCGGACAGCGCACTGAAGCTTTCTTT. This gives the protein CASGPGQRTEAFF.

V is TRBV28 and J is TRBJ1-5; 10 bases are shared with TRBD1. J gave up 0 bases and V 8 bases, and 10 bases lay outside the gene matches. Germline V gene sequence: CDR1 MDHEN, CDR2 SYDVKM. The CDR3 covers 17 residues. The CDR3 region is CASPGQGLIYSNQPQHF. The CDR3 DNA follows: TGTGCCAGCCCGGGACAGGGGCTCATATATAGCAATCAGCCCCAGCATTTT. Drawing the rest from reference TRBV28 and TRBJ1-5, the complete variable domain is DVKVTQSSRYLVKRTGEKVFLECVQDMDHENMFWYRQDPGLGLRLIYFSYDVKMKEKGDIPEGYSVSREKKERFSLILESASTNQTSMYLCASPGQGLIYSNQPQHFGDGTRLSIL.